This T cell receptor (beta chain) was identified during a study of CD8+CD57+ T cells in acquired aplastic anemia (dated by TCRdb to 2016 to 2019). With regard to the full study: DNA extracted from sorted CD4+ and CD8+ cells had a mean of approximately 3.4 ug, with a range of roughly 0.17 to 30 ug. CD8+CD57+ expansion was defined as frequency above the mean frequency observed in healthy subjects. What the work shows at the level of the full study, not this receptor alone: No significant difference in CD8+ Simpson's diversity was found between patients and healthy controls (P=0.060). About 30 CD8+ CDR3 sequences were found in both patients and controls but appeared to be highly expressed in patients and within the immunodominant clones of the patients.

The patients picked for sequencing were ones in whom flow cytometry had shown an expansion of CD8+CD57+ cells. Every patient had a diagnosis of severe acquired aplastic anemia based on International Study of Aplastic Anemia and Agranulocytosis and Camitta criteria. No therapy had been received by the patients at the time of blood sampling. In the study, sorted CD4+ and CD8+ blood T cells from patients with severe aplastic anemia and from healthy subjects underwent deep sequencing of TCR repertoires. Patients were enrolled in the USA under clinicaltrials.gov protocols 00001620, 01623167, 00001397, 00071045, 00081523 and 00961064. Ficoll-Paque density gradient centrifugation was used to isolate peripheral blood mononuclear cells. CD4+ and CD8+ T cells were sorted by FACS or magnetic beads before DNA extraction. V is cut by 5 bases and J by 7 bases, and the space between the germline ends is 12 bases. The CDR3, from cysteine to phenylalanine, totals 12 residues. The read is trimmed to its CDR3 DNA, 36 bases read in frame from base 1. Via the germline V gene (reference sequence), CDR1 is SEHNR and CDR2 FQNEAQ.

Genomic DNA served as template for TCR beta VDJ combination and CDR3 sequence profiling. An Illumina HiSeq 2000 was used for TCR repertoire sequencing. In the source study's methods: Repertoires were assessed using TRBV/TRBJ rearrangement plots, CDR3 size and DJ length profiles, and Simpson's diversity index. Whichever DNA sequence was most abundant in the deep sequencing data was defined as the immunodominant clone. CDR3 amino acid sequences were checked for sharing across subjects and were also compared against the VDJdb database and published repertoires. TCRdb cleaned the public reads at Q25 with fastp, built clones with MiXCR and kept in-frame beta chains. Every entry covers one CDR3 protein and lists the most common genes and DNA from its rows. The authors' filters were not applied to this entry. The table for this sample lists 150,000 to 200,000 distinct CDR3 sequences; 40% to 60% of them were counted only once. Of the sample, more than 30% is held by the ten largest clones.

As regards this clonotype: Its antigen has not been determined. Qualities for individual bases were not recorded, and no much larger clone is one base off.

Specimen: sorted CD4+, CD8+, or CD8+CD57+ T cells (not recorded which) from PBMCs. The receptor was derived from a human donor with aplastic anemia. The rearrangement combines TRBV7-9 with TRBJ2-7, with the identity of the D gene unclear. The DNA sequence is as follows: TGTGCCAGCAGCCTCGCGTTCGAGGAGCAGTACTTC. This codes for CASSLAFEEQYF.